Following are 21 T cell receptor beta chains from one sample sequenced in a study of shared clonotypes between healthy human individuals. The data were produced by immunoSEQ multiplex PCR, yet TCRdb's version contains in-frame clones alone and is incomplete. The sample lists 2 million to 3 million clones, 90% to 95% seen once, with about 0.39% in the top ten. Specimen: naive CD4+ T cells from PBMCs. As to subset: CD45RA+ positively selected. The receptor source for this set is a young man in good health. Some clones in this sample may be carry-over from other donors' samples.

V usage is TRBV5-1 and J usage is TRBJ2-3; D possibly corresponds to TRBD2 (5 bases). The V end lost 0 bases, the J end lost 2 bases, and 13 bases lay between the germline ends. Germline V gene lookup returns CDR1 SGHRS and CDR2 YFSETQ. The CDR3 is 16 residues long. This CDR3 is CASSLALSGTTDTQYF. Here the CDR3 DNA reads TGCGCCAGCAGCTTGGCCTTGAGCGGAACCACAGATACGCAGTATTTT.

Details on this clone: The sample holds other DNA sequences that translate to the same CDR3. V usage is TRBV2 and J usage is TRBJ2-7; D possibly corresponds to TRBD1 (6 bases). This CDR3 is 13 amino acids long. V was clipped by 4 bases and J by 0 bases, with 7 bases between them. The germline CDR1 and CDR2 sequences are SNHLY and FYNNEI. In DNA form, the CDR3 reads TGTGCCAGCAGTGGACAGGCCTCCTACGAGCAGTACTTC. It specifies CASSGQASYEQYF.

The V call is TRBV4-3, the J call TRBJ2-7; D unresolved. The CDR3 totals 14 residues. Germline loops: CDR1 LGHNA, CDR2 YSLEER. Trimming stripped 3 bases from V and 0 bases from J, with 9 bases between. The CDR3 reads CASSQGRFSYEQYF. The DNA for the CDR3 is TGCGCCAGCAGCCAGGGCAGATTCTCCTACGAGCAGTACTTC.

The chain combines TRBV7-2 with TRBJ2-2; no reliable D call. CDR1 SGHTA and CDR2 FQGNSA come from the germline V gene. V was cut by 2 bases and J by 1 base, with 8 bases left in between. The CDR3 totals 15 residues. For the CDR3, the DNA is TGTGCCAGCAGCTTATTCTTTGAGAACACCGGGGAGCTGTTTTTT. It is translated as CASSLFFENTGELFF.

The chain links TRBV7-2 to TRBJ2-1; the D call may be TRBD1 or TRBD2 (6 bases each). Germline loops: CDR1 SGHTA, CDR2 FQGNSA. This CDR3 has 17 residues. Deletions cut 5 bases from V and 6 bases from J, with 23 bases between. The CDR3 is CASSIEAGGRTRNEQFF. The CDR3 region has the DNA TGTGCCAGCAGCATCGAAGCCGGGGGCCGGACACGCAATGAGCAGTTCTTC.

CDR3 DNA sequence: TGCGCCAGCAGCCCAGGGACTAGCGGGAGTGTTGGCACAGATACGCAGTATTTT. Translated: CASSPGTSGSVGTDTQYF. The chain couples TRBV5-1 to TRBJ2-3; 14 nucleotides match TRBD2. The CDR3 totals 18 residues. Trimming cost V 4 bases and J 1 base; bases outside gene matches: 8. Per the germline V gene, CDR1 is SGHRS and CDR2 is YFSETQ. The whole variable domain, filled in from reference TRBV5-1 and TRBJ2-3, reads KAGVTQTPRYLIKTRGQQVTLSCSPISGHRSVSWYQQTPGQGLQFLFEYFSETQRNKGNFPGRFSGRQFSNSRSEMNVSTLELGDSALYLCASSPGTSGSVGTDTQYFGPGTRLTVL.

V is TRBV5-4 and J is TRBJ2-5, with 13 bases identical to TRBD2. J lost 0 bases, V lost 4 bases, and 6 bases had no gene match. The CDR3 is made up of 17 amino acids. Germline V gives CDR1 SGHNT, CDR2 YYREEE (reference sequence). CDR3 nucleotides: TGTGCCAGCAGCCCGGGACTAGCGGGATGGTACCAAGAGACCCAGTACTTC. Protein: CASSPGLAGWYQETQYF.

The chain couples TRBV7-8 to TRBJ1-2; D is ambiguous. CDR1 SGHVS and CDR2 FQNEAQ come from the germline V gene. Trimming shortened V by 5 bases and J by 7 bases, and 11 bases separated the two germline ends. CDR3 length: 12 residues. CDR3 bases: TGTGCCAGCAGCAGAGCTTCTAGTGGCTACACCTTC. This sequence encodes CASSRASSGYTF. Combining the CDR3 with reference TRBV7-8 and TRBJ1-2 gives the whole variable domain GAGVSQSPRYKVAKRGQDVALRCDPISGHVSLFWYQQALGQGPEFLTYFQNEAQLDKSGLPSDRFFAERPEGSVSTLKIQRTQQEDSAVYLCASSRASSGYTFGSGTRLTVV.

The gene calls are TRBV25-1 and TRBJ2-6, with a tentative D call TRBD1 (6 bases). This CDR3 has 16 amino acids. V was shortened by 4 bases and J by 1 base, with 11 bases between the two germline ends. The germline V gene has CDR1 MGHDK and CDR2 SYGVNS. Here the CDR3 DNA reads TGTGCCAGCAGTGGAGACAGGCCGTCTGGGGCCAACGTCCTGACTTTC. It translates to CASSGDRPSGANVLTF.

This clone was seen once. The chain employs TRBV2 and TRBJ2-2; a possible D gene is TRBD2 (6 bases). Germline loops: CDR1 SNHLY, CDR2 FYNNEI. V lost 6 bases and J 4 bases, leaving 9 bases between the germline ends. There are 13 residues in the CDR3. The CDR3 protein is CASRRDFTGELFF. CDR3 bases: TGTGCCAGCAGGAGGGACTTCACCGGGGAGCTGTTTTTT.

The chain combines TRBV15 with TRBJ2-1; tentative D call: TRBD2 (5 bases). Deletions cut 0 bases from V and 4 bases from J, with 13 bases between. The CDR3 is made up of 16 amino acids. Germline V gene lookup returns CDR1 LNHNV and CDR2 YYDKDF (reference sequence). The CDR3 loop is CATSRDKDPGYNEQFF. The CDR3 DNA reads TGTGCCACCAGCAGAGATAAGGATCCGGGATACAATGAGCAGTTCTTC.

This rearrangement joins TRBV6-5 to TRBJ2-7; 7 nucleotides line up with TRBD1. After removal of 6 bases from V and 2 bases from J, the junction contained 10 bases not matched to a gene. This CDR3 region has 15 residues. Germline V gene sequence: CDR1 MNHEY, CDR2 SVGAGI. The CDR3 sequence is CASRQSGTAPYEQYF. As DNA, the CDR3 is TGTGCCAGCAGGCAATCCGGGACAGCCCCCTACGAGCAGTACTTC.

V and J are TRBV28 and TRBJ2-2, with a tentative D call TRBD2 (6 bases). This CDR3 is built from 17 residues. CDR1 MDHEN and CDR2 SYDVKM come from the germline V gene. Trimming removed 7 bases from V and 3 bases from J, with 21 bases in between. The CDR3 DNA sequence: TGTGCCAGCAAACTACCGGGACTTGGTTACTACACCGGGGAGCTGTTTTTT. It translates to CASKLPGLGYYTGELFF.

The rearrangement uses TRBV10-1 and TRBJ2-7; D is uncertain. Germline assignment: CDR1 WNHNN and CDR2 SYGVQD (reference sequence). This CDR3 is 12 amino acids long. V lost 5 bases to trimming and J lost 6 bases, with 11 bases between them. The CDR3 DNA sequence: TGCGCCAGCAGTATACACTATGGCGAGCAGTACTTC. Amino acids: CASSIHYGEQYF.

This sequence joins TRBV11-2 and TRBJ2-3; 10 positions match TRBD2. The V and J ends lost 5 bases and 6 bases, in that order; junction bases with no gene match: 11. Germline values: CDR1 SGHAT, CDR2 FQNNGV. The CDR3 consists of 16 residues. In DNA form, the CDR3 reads TGTGCCAGCAGCCTAGCGCTAGCGGGAGCAGCTGATACGCAGTATTTT. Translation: CASSLALAGAADTQYF.

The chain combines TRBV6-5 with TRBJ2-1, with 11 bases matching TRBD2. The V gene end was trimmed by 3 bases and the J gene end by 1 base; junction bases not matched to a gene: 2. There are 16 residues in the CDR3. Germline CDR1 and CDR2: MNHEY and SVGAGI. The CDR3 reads CASSYSGRESYNEQFF. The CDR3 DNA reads TGTGCCAGCAGTTATAGCGGGAGGGAATCCTACAATGAGCAGTTCTTC.

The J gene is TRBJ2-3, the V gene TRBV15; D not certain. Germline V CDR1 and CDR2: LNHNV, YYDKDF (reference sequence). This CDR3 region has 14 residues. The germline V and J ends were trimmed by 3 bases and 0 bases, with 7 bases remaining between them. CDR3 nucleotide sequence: TGTGCCACCAGCAGGGCCCCTAGCACAGATACGCAGTATTTT. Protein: CATSRAPSTDTQYF. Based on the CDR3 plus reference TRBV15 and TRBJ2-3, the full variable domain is DAMVIQNPRYQVTQFGKPVTLSCSQTLNHNVMYWYQQKSSQAPKLLFHYYDKDFNNEADTPDNFQSRRPNTSFCFLDIRSPGLGDTAMYLCATSRAPSTDTQYFGPGTRLTVL.

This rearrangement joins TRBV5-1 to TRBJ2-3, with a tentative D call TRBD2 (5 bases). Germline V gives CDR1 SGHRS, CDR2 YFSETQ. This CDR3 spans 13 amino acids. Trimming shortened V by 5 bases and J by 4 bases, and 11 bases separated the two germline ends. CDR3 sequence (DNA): TGCGCCAGCAGGACGGGGATCGCAGATACGCAGTATTTT. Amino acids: CASRTGIADTQYF.

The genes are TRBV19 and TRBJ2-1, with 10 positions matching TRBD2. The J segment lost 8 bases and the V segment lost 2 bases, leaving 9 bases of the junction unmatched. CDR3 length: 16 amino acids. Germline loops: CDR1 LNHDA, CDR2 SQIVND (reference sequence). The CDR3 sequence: CASSIIRAGGLYEQFF. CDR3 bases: TGTGCCAGTAGTATAATCCGAGCGGGAGGGCTTTATGAGCAGTTCTTC.

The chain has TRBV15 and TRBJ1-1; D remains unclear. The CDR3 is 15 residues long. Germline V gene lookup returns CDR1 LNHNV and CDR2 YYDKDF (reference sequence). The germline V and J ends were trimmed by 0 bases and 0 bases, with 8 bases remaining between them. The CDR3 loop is CATSRDRLMNTEAFF. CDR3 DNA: TGTGCCACCAGCAGAGATCGATTGATGAACACTGAAGCTTTCTTT.

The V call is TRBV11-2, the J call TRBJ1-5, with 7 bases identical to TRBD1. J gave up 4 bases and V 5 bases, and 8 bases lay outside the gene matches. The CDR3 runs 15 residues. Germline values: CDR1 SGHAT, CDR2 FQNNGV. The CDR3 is CASSAGGVRNQPQHF. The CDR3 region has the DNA TGTGCCAGCAGCGCAGGGGGGGTTCGAAATCAGCCCCAGCATTTT.